This entry lists 27 T cell receptor beta chains sequenced from one sample in a study of beta chain features in type 1 diabetes. Reverse transcribing all isolated RNA meant expressed TCRB transcripts were sequenced. Clones were sequenced by immunoSEQ multiplex PCR, and TCRdb holds only the in-frame ones, with some missing. This sample has 900,000 or so clones, with 15% to 20% found just once. Specimen: naive CD4+ T cells from blood. The receptors come from a woman in her late teens or twenties in good health.

This clone was seen more than once but under ten times. The sample carries other DNA sequences with the same CDR3. The chain links TRBV5-1 to TRBJ2-3, with D unclear. Germline CDR1 and CDR2: SGHRS and YFSETQ. There are 13 residues in the CDR3. V was trimmed by 0 bases and J by 4 bases, leaving 6 bases between them. As DNA, the CDR3 is TGCGCCAGCAGCTTGGACTCCCCAGATACGCAGTATTTT. Translating it yields CASSLDSPDTQYF.

The rearrangement joins TRBV7-2 to TRBJ2-7, with TRBD1 matching 10 bases. The V gene end was trimmed by 5 bases and the J gene end by 1 base; junction bases not matched to a gene: 8. This CDR3 region has 16 residues. The V gene's germline CDR1 is SGHTA and CDR2 FQGNSA. CDR3: CASSPMTGGASYEQYF. Written as DNA, the CDR3 is TGTGCCAGCAGCCCCATGACAGGGGGCGCGTCCTACGAGCAGTACTTC.

This chain uses TRBV4-3 with TRBJ1-1; 9 bases fit TRBD1. Germline lookup yields CDR1 LGHNA and CDR2 YSLEER. Losses at the gene ends were 3 bases for V and 1 base for J; bases not matched to a gene: 3. The CDR3 has 15 residues. The CDR3 DNA is TGCGCCAGCAGCCAGCGGACAGGGGCGAACACTGAAGCTTTCTTT. As protein: CASSQRTGANTEAFF.

The sample holds a few counts of this clone. This chain uses TRBV7-2 with TRBJ1-5, with TRBD1 matching 10 bases. J lost 6 bases, V lost 4 bases, and 3 bases had no gene match. The germline V gene encodes CDR1 SGHTA and CDR2 FQGNSA. The CDR3 runs to 14 residues. In nucleotides, the CDR3 is TGTGCCAGCAGCTCCGGGACAGGGGCTCAGCCCCAGCATTTT. It codes for CASSSGTGAQPQHF.

The chain is built from TRBV15 and TRBJ2-7, with unresolved D. Germline lookup yields CDR1 LNHNV and CDR2 YYDKDF (reference sequence). The CDR3 runs 14 residues. V dropped 0 bases and J dropped 3 bases, with 9 bases sitting between them. The CDR3 sequence is CATSRDLGGYEQYF. In nucleotides, the CDR3 is TGTGCCACCAGCAGAGATCTGGGCGGCTACGAGCAGTACTTC.

The chain joins TRBV6-1 to TRBJ2-5; no clear D. This CDR3 is 13 amino acids long. Per the germline V gene, CDR1 is MNHNS and CDR2 is SASEGT. V shed 2 bases and J shed 2 bases, with 6 bases lying between them. CDR3 in DNA: TGTGCCAGCAGTGAACGGCTACAAGAGACCCAGTACTTC. Encoded protein: CASSERLQETQYF.

The CDR3 bases are TGCGCCAGCAGGTCGGGGCCCCACAGGGGGCGCCGGGCGGGAGTGAGAACCGGGGAGCTGTTTTTT. Translating gives CASRSGPHRGRRAGVRTGELFF. The chain has TRBV4-3 and TRBJ2-2, with 9 nucleotides matching TRBD1. Trimming took 6 bases from V and 5 from J; bases not matched to a gene: 28. The germline V gene encodes CDR1 LGHNA and CDR2 YSLEER. This CDR3 region has 22 residues.

Only a few counts were recorded for this clone. V and J are TRBV15 and TRBJ2-3, with 7 bases aligning to TRBD1. Germline loops: CDR1 LNHNV, CDR2 YYDKDF (reference sequence). With V trimmed by 0 bases and J by 1 base, 7 bases remained unmatched. This CDR3 region has 17 residues. The CDR3 is CATSRDLRDRGTDTQYF. CDR3 nucleotides: TGTGCCACCAGCAGAGATCTTCGAGACAGGGGCACAGATACGCAGTATTTT.

This chain uses TRBV28 with TRBJ1-4; D remains ambiguous. The CDR3 is made up of 15 amino acids. CDR1 and CDR2 from the germline V gene are MDHEN and SYDVKM. Trimming pared 3 bases from V and 0 bases from J, leaving 8 bases between. The CDR3 DNA reads as TGTGCCAGCAGTTTCCTGACACCAACTAATGAAAAACTGTTTTTT. Translated, it gives CASSFLTPTNEKLFF. Complete variable domain (other parts from reference TRBV28 and TRBJ1-4): DVKVTQSSRYLVKRTGEKVFLECVQDMDHENMFWYRQDPGLGLRLIYFSYDVKMKEKGDIPEGYSVSREKKERFSLILESASTNQTSMYLCASSFLTPTNEKLFFGSGTQLSVL.

This clone has only a few counts. V usage is TRBV11-2 and J usage is TRBJ2-3, with TRBD1 as a possible D gene (5 bases). Trimming cost V 3 bases and J 6 bases, with 16 bases left between them. Germline loops: CDR1 SGHAT, CDR2 FQNNGV. CDR3 size: 15 residues. CDR3 in amino acids: CASSFWQDPGDTQYF. The CDR3 bases are TGTGCCAGCAGCTTTTGGCAGGATCCAGGGGATACGCAGTATTTT. Filled out from reference TRBV11-2 and TRBJ2-3, the complete variable domain reads EAGVAQSPRYKIIEKRQSVAFWCNPISGHATLYWYQQILGQGPKLLIQFQNNGVVDDSQLPKDRFSAERLKGVDSTLKIQPAKLEDSAVYLCASSFWQDPGDTQYFGPGTRLTVL.

In this sample, this clone turned up a few times. The genes are TRBV7-9 and TRBJ2-3; TRBD2 matches 13 bases. Looked up from germline, CDR1 is SEHNR and CDR2 is FQNEAQ (reference sequence). After removal of 5 bases from V and 3 bases from J, the junction contained 11 bases not matched to a gene. The CDR3 spans 18 residues. Here the CDR3 reads CASSPPTGTSGKTDTQYF. In nucleotides, the CDR3 is TGTGCCAGCAGCCCCCCTACCGGGACTAGCGGGAAGACAGATACGCAGTATTTT.

On this clone itself: Other DNA sequences from this sample encode an identical CDR3 as well. J is TRBJ2-5 and V is TRBV25-1; D is ambiguous. The V end was cut by 6 bases, the J end by 9 bases, with 11 bases between. There are 11 residues in the CDR3. CDR1 MGHDK and CDR2 SYGVNS come from the germline V gene. The CDR3 bases are TGTGCCAGCAGGGGATGGGATCCCCAGTACTTC. It specifies CASRGWDPQYF.

The sample holds a few counts of this clone. The gene calls are TRBV29-1 and TRBJ2-7, with 7 bases that match TRBD1. The junction had 9 bases not matched to a gene; V was cut back by 7 bases and J by 0 bases. Germline CDR1 SQVTM, CDR2 ANQGSEA. This CDR3 spans 14 amino acids. CDR3 sequence reads: CSASTGTVSYEQYF. CDR3 bases: TGCAGCGCCTCAACTGGGACAGTCTCCTACGAGCAGTACTTC.

This clone was recorded a few times. CDR3 amino acids: CASSLAVARGGELFF. CDR3 DNA: TGCGCCAGCAGCTTGGCAGTAGCTCGAGGCGGGGAGCTGTTTTTT. The chain combines TRBV5-1 with TRBJ2-2, with unresolved D. V was trimmed by 0 bases and J by 7 bases, leaving 13 bases between them. The CDR3 is 15 residues long. Germline CDR1 reads SGHRS; CDR2 reads YFSETQ.

The chain uses TRBV6-5 and TRBJ2-7, with 11 bases identical to TRBD2. The CDR3 extends over 15 amino acids. CDR1 is MNHEY, CDR2 SVGAGI, per germline. V lost 0 bases and J lost 6; bases outside the gene matches: 4. The CDR3: CASSYSLAGGLEQYF. CDR3 DNA: TGTGCCAGCAGTTACTCCTTAGCGGGAGGGCTCGAGCAGTACTTC.

This clone was observed a few times. This chain links TRBV18 with TRBJ2-7; 8 positions agree with TRBD2. The junction had 12 bases not matched to a gene; V was cut back by 6 bases and J by 2 bases. This CDR3 is 16 amino acids long. Germline CDR1 is KGHSH and CDR2 is LQKENI. CDR3 loop: CASSLLGAGVAYEQYF. The CDR3 nucleotides are TGTGCCAGCTCCCTCCTTGGAGCGGGAGTCGCCTACGAGCAGTACTTC.

The chain uses TRBV4-1 and TRBJ2-3, with no clear D. Germline V gives CDR1 MGHRA, CDR2 YSYEKL. Trimming took off 7 bases at V and 4 bases at J, with 6 bases between the two ends. This CDR3 spans 11 amino acids. Here the CDR3 DNA reads TGCGCCAGCACCGACTCAGATACGCAGTATTTT. This sequence encodes CASTDSDTQYF.

The chain has TRBV4-3 and TRBJ2-3; weak D call: TRBD1 (5 bases). V was shortened by 0 bases and J by 0 bases, with 13 bases between the two germline ends. The length of the CDR3 is 17 residues. Germline assignment: CDR1 LGHNA and CDR2 YSLEER. The CDR3 nucleotides are TGCGCCAGCAGCCAAGAAGGGGCGCGACAGAGCACAGATACGCAGTATTTT. It encodes CASSQEGARQSTDTQYF.

This clone was seen only a few times. The chain recombines TRBV2 with TRBJ2-3, with a possible D match to TRBD2 (7 bases). Germline CDR1 is SNHLY and CDR2 is FYNNEI. V was clipped by 10 bases and J by 4 bases, with 18 bases between them. The CDR3 is 14 residues long. The CDR3 protein is CATRGGLMSDTQYF. The DNA of the CDR3 is TGTGCCACCAGGGGAGGGCTTATGTCAGATACGCAGTATTTT.

V is TRBV28 and J is TRBJ2-5; 7 bases align to TRBD2. The CDR3 runs to 16 residues. Germline V gene lookup returns CDR1 MDHEN and CDR2 SYDVKM. J lost 5 bases, V lost 3 bases, and 12 bases had no gene match. The CDR3, as DNA: TGTGCCAGCAGTTTTGTTTTCGCGGGAGTGTTGGAGACCCAGTACTTC. Protein product: CASSFVFAGVLETQYF. The variable domain in full, with the rest retrieved from reference TRBV28 and TRBJ2-5, is DVKVTQSSRYLVKRTGEKVFLECVQDMDHENMFWYRQDPGLGLRLIYFSYDVKMKEKGDIPEGYSVSREKKERFSLILESASTNQTSMYLCASSFVFAGVLETQYFGPGTRLLVL.

This clone was seen more than once but under ten times. The chain is built from TRBV28 and TRBJ1-2; D call uncertain. The CDR3 is 15 residues long. Looked up from germline, CDR1 is MDHEN and CDR2 is SYDVKM. V was pared by 3 bases and J by 4 bases, with 15 bases between. The DNA of the CDR3 is TGTGCCAGCAGTTTCTCTCCGGCGGGAGTCTATGGCTACACCTTC. This codes for CASSFSPAGVYGYTF.

This chain links TRBV6-1 with TRBJ1-5; unclear D gene. The CDR3 runs to 14 residues. Germline CDR1 is MNHNS and CDR2 is SASEGT. Trimming took 1 base from V and 4 from J, leaving 8 bases between them. The CDR3 DNA reads TGTGCCAGCAGTGAAGATGGGAGAAATCAGCCCCAGCATTTT. This codes for CASSEDGRNQPQHF.

The chain couples TRBV7-2 to TRBJ2-3; TRBD2 agrees at 10 bases. CDR1 SGHTA and CDR2 FQGNSA come from the germline V gene. Losses at the gene ends were 2 bases for V and 2 bases for J; bases not matched to a gene: 10. The CDR3 has 18 amino acids. The CDR3 region has the DNA TGTGCCAGCAGCTTAAGGACAACTAGCGGGGTAGTCACAGATACGCAGTATTTT. It specifies CASSLRTTSGVVTDTQYF.

J is TRBJ2-5 and V is TRBV7-9; the match to TRBD1 covers 8 bases. Trimming cost V 4 bases and J 3 bases; bases outside gene matches: 7. The CDR3 length is 15 residues. The germline gives CDR1 SEHNR, CDR2 FQNEAQ (reference sequence). The CDR3 DNA reads TGTGCCAGCAGCTCCCGACAGGGGATGAAAGAGACCCAGTACTTC. Its translation: CASSSRQGMKETQYF.

There are a few counts of this clone. This sequence joins TRBV7-2 and TRBJ1-4; a possible D gene is TRBD1 (5 bases). Germline assignment: CDR1 SGHTA and CDR2 FQGNSA. CDR3 length: 15 residues. The V end lost 5 bases, the J end lost 3 bases, and 13 bases lay between the germline ends. For the CDR3, the DNA is TGTGCCAGCAGCACACGGGGAGGGGCTAATGAAAAACTGTTTTTT. Its protein product is CASSTRGGANEKLFF.

This clone was counted only a few times. The same CDR3 is also encoded by other DNA sequences in this sample. The rearrangement joins TRBV6-5 to TRBJ2-1, with TRBD2 matching over 7 bases. The J segment lost 4 bases and the V segment lost 0 bases, leaving 6 bases of the junction unmatched. The CDR3 is 16 residues long. The germline gives CDR1 MNHEY, CDR2 SVGAGI. CDR3 DNA: TGTGCCAGCAGTTACTCGCCTAGCGGAGTATACAATGAGCAGTTCTTC. Protein: CASSYSPSGVYNEQFF.

The chain couples TRBV5-6 to TRBJ2-1; 8 bases map to TRBD1. Losses at the gene ends were 0 bases for V and 8 bases for J; bases not matched to a gene: 4. This CDR3 is built from 14 residues. In germline, CDR1 is SGHDT, CDR2 YYEEEE. The CDR3 DNA is TGTGCCAGCAGCTTGGGACAGGGGAGATATGAGCAGTTCTTC. It translates to CASSLGQGRYEQFF. The variable domain in full, completed from reference TRBV5-6 and TRBJ2-1, reads DAGVTQSPTHLIKTRGQQVTLRCSPKSGHDTVSWYQQALGQGPQFIFQYYEEEERQRGNFPDRFSGHQFPNYSSELNVNALLLGDSALYLCASSLGQGRYEQFFGPGTRLTVL.